What follows are 8 T cell receptor beta chains derived from one specimen sequenced in a study of T cells after yellow fever vaccination. Each CDR3 protein is one row after TCRdb ran MiXCR on the 5' RACE reads. The table has roughly 300,000 distinct CDR3 sequences, around 7.3% seen once. The source material was PBMCs, sampled approximately 40 days after the first yellow fever vaccination. The receptors come from a man younger than 35 who received the YFV17D yellow fever vaccine.

This clonotype was detected a few times. The chain recombines TRBV20-1 with TRBJ2-1; 8 bases map to TRBD1. Germline trimming cut 6 bases from V and 7 bases from J; bases unmatched to any gene: 5. This CDR3 region has 12 residues. Germline V gene sequence: CDR1 DFQATT, CDR2 SNEGSKA (reference sequence). The CDR3 spells CSASHRGNEQFF. The CDR3 DNA is TGCAGTGCGTCACACAGGGGGAATGAGCAGTTCTTC.

The chain is built from TRBV18 and TRBJ1-4; D remains unclear. V was cut by 1 base and J by 8 bases, with 14 bases left in between. The CDR3 runs 15 residues. Germline values: CDR1 KGHSH, CDR2 LQKENI. The CDR3 loop is CASSPRGEAREKLFF. The CDR3 DNA follows: TGTGCCAGCTCACCACGGGGAGAGGCTCGAGAAAAACTGTTTTTT.

Ten or more counts support this clonotype. The J gene is TRBJ2-7, the V gene TRBV7-6; no firm D call. V lost 1 base to trimming and J lost 3 bases, with 13 bases between them. Germline loops: CDR1 SGHVS, CDR2 FNYEAQ. The CDR3 has 15 amino acids. DNA for the CDR3: TGTGCCAGCAGCTTAGATCTCAAAAAAGGCTACGAGCAGTACTTC. Translated: CASSLDLKKGYEQYF.

The genes are TRBV7-2 and TRBJ1-4; no clear D. The CDR3 loop spans 14 amino acids. The germline CDR1 and CDR2 sequences are SGHTA and FQGNSA. The V gene lost 2 bases and the J gene lost 2 bases, with 6 bases spanning the gap. CDR3 nucleotide sequence: TGTGCCAGCAGCTTATGGGCGACTAATGAAAAACTGTTTTTT. Translation: CASSLWATNEKLFF.

This clonotype was detected a few times. The rearrangement links TRBV25-1 to TRBJ1-5; weak D call: TRBD1 (5 bases). The CDR3 has 16 amino acids. Germline V lookup: CDR1 MGHDK, CDR2 SYGVNS. The V end was cut by 0 bases, the J end by 3 bases, with 12 bases between. The CDR3 reads CASSEYIGDSNQPQHF. The CDR3 DNA follows: TGTGCCAGCAGTGAATATATTGGGGACTCCAATCAGCCCCAGCATTTT.

V usage is TRBV7-9 and J usage is TRBJ2-3; D gene ambiguous. The length of the CDR3 is 14 residues. Trimming left V 6 bases short and J 3 bases short, with 13 bases between. Looked up from germline, CDR1 is SEHNR and CDR2 is FQNEAQ (reference sequence). The CDR3 here is CASSSTLGTDTQYF. Here the CDR3 DNA reads TGTGCCAGCAGTTCTACGCTAGGGACAGATACGCAGTATTTT.

The sample holds many counts of this clonotype. The chain has TRBV7-2 and TRBJ2-3; 10 bases match TRBD2. The CDR3 totals 17 residues. Germline CDR1 reads SGHTA; CDR2 reads FQGNSA. J lost 3 bases, V lost 5 bases, and 11 bases had no gene match. The CDR3 here is CASSQSGGAFSTDTQYF. The CDR3 nucleotides are TGTGCCAGCAGCCAAAGCGGGGGGGCGTTCTCGACAGATACGCAGTATTTT.

This clonotype was detected only a few times. In DNA, the CDR3 is TGCGCCAGCAGTAGGCCCTCAGGCGAGCAGTACGTC. Protein sequence: CASSRPSGEQYV. The chain carries TRBV23-1 and TRBJ2-7; D uncertain. TRBV23-1 is marked as an open reading frame, function uncertain. There are 12 residues in the CDR3. Trimming removed 5 bases at V and 6 bases at J, with 11 bases between.